This T cell receptor beta chain was captured by sequencing in a study of CD8+CD57+ T cells in acquired aplastic anemia. For the study at large: Sorted CD4+ plus CD8+ cells gave DNA averaging about 3.2 ug.

There are a few counts of this clonotype. In patients chosen for sequencing, flow cytometry had shown CD8+CD57+ cell expansion. Germline loops: CDR1 SNHLY, CDR2 FYNNEI. V shed 4 bases, J shed 7 bases, and the junction held 6 bases outside the gene matches. This CDR3 region has 13 residues. The template used for profiling TCR beta VDJ and CDR3 was genomic DNA. TCRdb reprocessed the reads via MiXCR and lists one record per CDR3 protein. The sample has 80,000 to 100,000 distinct CDR3 sequences; about 66% are singletons. The clonotype was recovered from a human donor with aplastic anemia. V gene TRBV2 combines with J gene TRBJ2-5, with 7 bases fitting TRBD1. The sequencing input was sorted CD4+, CD8+, or CD8+CD57+ T cells (not recorded which) from PBMCs. CDR3 nucleotides: TGTGCCAGCAGTGGCGACAGGGTCGGGACCCAGTACTTC. It specifies CASSGDRVGTQYF.